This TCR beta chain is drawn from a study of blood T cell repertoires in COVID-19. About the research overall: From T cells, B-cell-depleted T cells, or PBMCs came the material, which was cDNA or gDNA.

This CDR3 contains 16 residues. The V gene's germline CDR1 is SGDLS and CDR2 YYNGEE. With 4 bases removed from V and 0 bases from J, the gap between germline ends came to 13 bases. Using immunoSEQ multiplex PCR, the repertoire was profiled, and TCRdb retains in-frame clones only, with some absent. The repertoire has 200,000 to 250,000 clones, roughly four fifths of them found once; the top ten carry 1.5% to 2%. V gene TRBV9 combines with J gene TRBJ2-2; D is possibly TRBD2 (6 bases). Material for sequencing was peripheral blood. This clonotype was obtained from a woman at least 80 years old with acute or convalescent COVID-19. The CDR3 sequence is CASSPPGLSNTGELFF. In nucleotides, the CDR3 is TGTGCCAGCAGCCCCCCGGGACTGTCGAACACCGGGGAGCTGTTTTTT.